Sequencing of this T cell receptor (beta chain) was carried out in a study of graft-versus-host responses after intestinal transplantation. V lost 8 bases and J lost 0, with 9 bases in between. Germline lookup yields CDR1 ENHRY and CDR2 SYGVKD. The CDR3 has 13 amino acids. The assay was immunoSEQ multiplex PCR, and TCRdb's table has in-frame clones only and misses some. The table shows about 39,000 clones, with approximately 93% occurring only once. The clonotype comes from a human patient who received an intestinal transplant, so some T cells may come from the graft donor. V usage is TRBV10-3 and J usage is TRBJ2-3; D unclear. The sequencing used PBMCs, collected 734 days after intestinal transplantation. CDR3 sequence: CAIYKSSTDTQYF. CDR3 bases: TGTGCCATCTACAAGTCAAGCACAGATACGCAGTATTTT.